The entry that follows covers one T cell receptor beta chain sequence. This clonotype was detected only a few times. Its antigen has not been determined. Qualities for individual bases were not recorded, and no much larger clone is one base off. The patients picked for sequencing were ones in whom flow cytometry had shown an expansion of CD8+CD57+ cells. All patients had severe acquired aplastic anemia diagnosed by International Study of Aplastic Anemia and Agranulocytosis and Camitta criteria. No therapy had been received by the patients at the time of blood sampling. In this study, sorted CD4+ and CD8+ T cells from the blood of healthy subjects and of severe aplastic anemia patients had their TCR repertoires deep-sequenced. In the USA, patient enrollment took place under clinicaltrials.gov protocols 00001620, 01623167, 00001397, 00071045, 00081523 and 00961064. Ficoll-Paque density gradient centrifugation was used to isolate peripheral blood mononuclear cells. Before DNA extraction, CD4+ and CD8+ T cells were sorted with FACS or magnetic beads.

Genomic DNA served as template for TCR beta VDJ combination and CDR3 sequence profiling. An Illumina HiSeq 2000 was the platform used for TCR repertoire sequencing. On the study's bioinformatics: Repertoire assessment relied on Simpson's diversity index, CDR3 size and DJ length profiles, and TRBV/TRBJ rearrangement plots. Whichever DNA sequence was most abundant in the deep sequencing data was defined as the immunodominant clone. CDR3 amino acid sequences were screened for sharing across subjects and compared with published repertoires and the VDJdb database. The public reads were quality trimmed at Q25 with fastp and then assembled into clones with MiXCR by TCRdb, keeping productive beta chains. Rows merge per CDR3 protein into single entries with the most common DNA and genes. The V and J calls reflect TCRdb's pipeline rather than the authors' work. The sample has some 150,000 distinct CDR3 sequences on record, about 64% of them singletons. In total, the top ten clones hold approximately 42% of the sample.

The data stem from a study of CD8+CD57+ T cells in acquired aplastic anemia (dated by TCRdb to between 2017 and 2018). At the level of the whole study: A mean of roughly 2.9 ug of DNA, ranging from roughly 0.2 to 27.4 ug, was extracted from sorted CD4+ and CD8+ cells. CD8+CD57+ expansion was defined as frequency above the mean frequency observed in healthy subjects.

Overall study results and their limits: Between patients and healthy controls, no significant difference in CD8+ Simpson's diversity was found (P=0.060). Roughly 31 CD8+ CDR3 sequences were shared between patients and controls but appeared highly expressed in patients and within their immunodominant clones.

Sequenced: sorted CD4+, CD8+, or CD8+CD57+ T cells (not recorded which) from PBMCs. This sequence originates from a human donor with aplastic anemia.

The CDR3 region has the sequence CASRSGLLTDTQYF. The DNA is as follows: TGTGCCAGTAGATCCGGACTACTCACAGATACGCAGTATTTT. This chain is built from TRBV19 and TRBJ2-3; the best D guess is TRBD2, with 6 bases matching. A distance of 12 bases separates the germline ends of V and J, which lose 6 bases and 2 bases respectively. From the cysteine through the phenylalanine, the CDR3 covers 14 amino acids. Only the CDR3 region is kept as DNA, spanning 42 bases read in frame from base 1. For CDR1 and CDR2, the germline V gene (reference sequence) lists LNHDA and SQIVND.